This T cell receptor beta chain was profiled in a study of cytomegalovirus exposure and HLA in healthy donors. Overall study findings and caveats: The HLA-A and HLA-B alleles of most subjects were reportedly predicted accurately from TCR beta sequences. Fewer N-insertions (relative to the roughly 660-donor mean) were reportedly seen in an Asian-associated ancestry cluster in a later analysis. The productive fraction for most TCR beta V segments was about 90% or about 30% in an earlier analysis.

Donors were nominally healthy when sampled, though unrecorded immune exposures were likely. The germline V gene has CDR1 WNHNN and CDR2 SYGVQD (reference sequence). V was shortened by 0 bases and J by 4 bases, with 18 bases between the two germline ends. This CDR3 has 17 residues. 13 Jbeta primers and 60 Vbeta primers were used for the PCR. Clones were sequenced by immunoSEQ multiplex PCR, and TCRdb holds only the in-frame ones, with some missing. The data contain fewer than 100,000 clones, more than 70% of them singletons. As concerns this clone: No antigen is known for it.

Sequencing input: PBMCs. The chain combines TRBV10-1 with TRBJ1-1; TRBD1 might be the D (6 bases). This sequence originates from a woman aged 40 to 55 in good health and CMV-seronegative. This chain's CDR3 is CASSESGGGGELTEAFF. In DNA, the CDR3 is TGCGCCAGCAGTGAGTCGGGTGGGGGGGGCGAGCTCACTGAAGCTTTCTTT.